The entry below describes one TCR beta chain. The germline V gene encodes CDR1 KGHSH and CDR2 LQKENI. The CDR3 is 14 residues long. The V segment lost 5 bases and the J segment 7 bases; nucleotides outside the gene matches: 6. Some clones are missing from TCRdb's copy, which holds only in-frame ones; the method was immunoSEQ multiplex PCR. The sample shows hundreds of thousands of clones, around 85% of them seen only once. The data were obtained in a study of blood T cell repertoires in COVID-19. The TCR sequence derives from a man between 40 and 49 years old with acute or convalescent COVID-19. The source material was peripheral blood. V is TRBV18 and J is TRBJ2-1, with 9 bases lining up with TRBD2. For the CDR3, the DNA is TGTGCCAGCTCAATGTTAGCGGGAGCGAATGAGCAGTTCTTC. Amino acids: CASSMLAGANEQFF.